This is a list of T cell receptor beta chains from one sample in a study of regulatory T cells in long-lasting Graves disease. In TCRdb, the multiplex PCR reads were re-called with MiXCR into one record per CDR3 protein. Of 300,000 to 350,000 distinct CDR3 sequences listed, around 19% are singletons. The input for sequencing was peripheral blood mononuclear cells (PBMCs), taken when the disease was refractory, from a patient treated with antithyroid drugs. The receptors come from a female donor with Graves disease. The CDR3 runs from the conserved cysteine through the conserved F or W. Fields, in order: clone size, J gene, CDR3 length, D gene, V gene, CDR3 DNA, CDR3 protein. A D gene is named only where the DNA matches it firmly. Some rows have no size entry. The others give once, few or many, or a class for an expanded clone.

NA | TRBJ2-7 | 13 | NA | TRBV12-3/TRBV12-4 | TGTGCCAGCAGTACACAGGGAAGGGGCGAGCAGTACTTC | CASSTQGRGEQYF
NA | TRBJ2-7 | 13 | NA | TRBV28 | TGTGCCAGCAGTCCTTTGGACAGCTACGAGCAGTACTTC | CASSPLDSYEQYF
NA | TRBJ2-2 | 16 | TRBD2 | TRBV27 | TGTGCCAGCAGGATATTAGCGGGCGCGAACACCGGGGAGCTGTTTTTT | CASRILAGANTGELFF
NA | TRBJ1-1 | 15 | NA | TRBV4-1 | TGCGCCAGCAGCTTCCAGACAGGTCTGAACACTGAAGCTTTCTTT | CASSFQTGLNTEAFF
many | TRBJ2-7 | 15 | NA | TRBV28 | TGTGCCAGCAGTTTCGGTTTGGCAGAAGCCTACGAGCAGTACTTC | CASSFGLAEAYEQYF
many | TRBJ2-7 | 13 | NA | TRBV28 | TGTGCCAGCAGTTTATGTGGGACCTGCGAGCAGTACTTC | CASSLCGTCEQYF
once | TRBJ1-2 | 17 | NA | TRBV10-3 | TGTGCCATCACAAATACCCGGGAAGGGGGAGCTAACTATGGCTACACCTTC | CAITNTREGGANYGYTF
NA | TRBJ2-2 | 14 | TRBD2 | TRBV10-2 | TGCGCCAGCAGCCCTAGCGGGGGGGCCGGGGAGCTGTTTTTT | CASSPSGGAGELFF
NA | TRBJ1-1 | 15 | TRBD1 | TRBV28 | TGTGCCAGCAGTACGGGACAGGGTCTTGGGCTGACAGCTTTCTTT | CASSTGQGLGLTAFF
NA | TRBJ2-7 | 14 | TRBD1 | TRBV28 | TGTGCCAGCAGAAAAACAGGGGGCGCCTACGAGCAGTACTTC | CASRKTGGAYEQYF
NA | TRBJ2-5 | 14 | TRBD2 | TRBV7-8 | TGTGCCAGCAGCATCCGGACTAGCGGGAGGGCCTTCTACTTC | CASSIRTSGRAFYF
many | TRBJ2-7 | 15 | NA | TRBV5-1 | TGCGCCAGCAGCTTGGTGGCAGGGAAGACCTACGAGCAGTACTTC | CASSLVAGKTYEQYF
many | TRBJ1-2 | 16 | NA | TRBV7-3 | TGTGCCAGCAGCCCGCTGGACCGAATCCCGGCAAATGGCTACACCTTC | CASSPLDRIPANGYTF
NA | TRBJ2-3 | 15 | TRBD2 | TRBV20-1 | TGCAGTGCTAGAGATGTTGGACTAGCAACAGATACGCAGTATTTT | CSARDVGLATDTQYF
many | TRBJ1-5 | 15 | NA | TRBV30 | TGTGCCTGGAGTGTGGATGGTTATAGCAATCAGCCCCAGCATTTT | CAWSVDGYSNQPQHF
NA | TRBJ2-4 | 15 | NA | TRBV2 | TGTGCCAGCAGGACTAACGTCCTAGCCAAAAACATTCAGTACTTC | CASRTNVLAKNIQYF
many | TRBJ1-5 | 12 | NA | TRBV12-3/TRBV12-4 | TGTGCCAGCAGCACACCTGGGGGGCCCCAGCATTTT | CASSTPGGPQHF
NA | TRBJ2-1 | 14 | TRBD2 | TRBV28 | TGTGCCAGCAGTCATCGGGAGGGGTTTAATGAGCAGTTCTTC | CASSHREGFNEQFF
few | TRBJ1-2 | 14 | NA | TRBV6-4 | TGTGCCAGCGCACTCTACCAGGCTCGCGGGGGCTACACCTTC | CASALYQARGGYTF
NA | TRBJ1-3 | 16 | TRBD1 | TRBV4-1 | TGCGCCAGCAGCCAAGTCCCGGGACAGTACCGGTCGGCCATATATTTT | CASSQVPGQYRSAIYF
many | TRBJ1-5 | 15 | NA | TRBV7-2 | TGTGCCAGCAGCTCAGGTTCCAGTCTGAATCAGCCCCAGCATTTT | CASSSGSSLNQPQHF
many | TRBJ1-2 | 14 | NA | TRBV7-9 | TGTGCCAGCAGAGGGGTAGAAGCTAACTATGGCTACACCTTC | CASRGVEANYGYTF
NA | TRBJ1-1 | 13 | TRBD1 | TRBV29-1 | TGCAGCGTGACGGGACAGGGGAACACTGAAGCTTTCTTT | CSVTGQGNTEAFF
many | TRBJ1-4 | 14 | NA | TRBV12-3/TRBV12-4 | TGTGCCAGCAGTTACAGGGTGGCTAATGAAAAACTGTTTTTT | CASSYRVANEKLFF